This TCR beta chain was identified in a study of cytomegalovirus exposure and HLA in healthy donors (dated by TCRdb to about 2017). Notes on the research overall: The 500 to 700 repertoires of the first cohort and the 110 or so validation repertoires were produced on the same platform, according to a later analysis. The aim of the study was to test whether cataloging public T cell receptors could identify signatures of past pathogen exposure. In addition to the first cohort of 666 subjects, a separate validation cohort of 130 or so different subjects was used. High-throughput TCR immunosequencing, statistical association of individual TCRs with disease status, and machine learning were combined to predict cytomegalovirus infection status.

Receptor amplification or capture employed the immunoSEQ multiplex PCR assay. In the original analysis: To diagnose cytomegalovirus status from the catalog of TCR beta chain sequences, a statistical classification framework was built. Here the immuneACCESS table is served through TCRdb, limited to in-frame sequences with V and J called. Missing clones are a known gap in these copies; in checked studies unresolved V genes cover under half, and the rest lacks a known reason. V and J calls and clone size follow that table, whereas D and trimming were derived from the DNA. The sample table contains over 200,000 clones; only one count was recorded for roughly 85% of them. Around 5.6% of the sample lies in the top ten. The donors were included in the validation cohort of 100 to 150 subjects, a group kept apart from the roughly 700-subject first cohort. As for this clone: Its antigen has not been determined. One base away there is no much larger clone; base qualities are not given.

The germline V gene encodes CDR1 GTSNPN and CDR2 SVGIG (reference sequence). V loses 0 bases of germline sequence and J loses 6 bases, and the interval between the two ends is 8 bases. The CDR3 sequence holds 12 residues, the cysteine and phenylalanine included. The DNA shown is the 36-base CDR3, in frame from base 1. Beyond this particular receptor, the publication reports: It was suggested by the authors that the approach could potentially be generalized to other disease states and immunological phenotypes. Cytomegalovirus status was reported to be diagnosed by the classifier with high specificity and sensitivity in both the original and validation cohorts. The study gave a list of over 150 TCR beta chains associated with cytomegalovirus. While some public TCRs were present in many individuals, most TCR sequences turned up only very rarely across donors. Of the cluster scores, 85% to 95% were above 0 in a later analysis, which found that TCRs clustered in the first cohort also tended to co-occur in the 120 or so validation repertoires. The validation cohort had no HLA typing available for a later analysis, so co-occurrence within that cohort was assessed over all 130 or so repertoires. A few of the identified cytomegalovirus-associated TCR beta chains were confirmed in vitro to be specific for cytomegalovirus antigens.

The rearrangement joined TRBV30 to TRBJ1-1, with no reliable assignment of the D segment. Sequencing was done on a sample of PBMCs. This TCR derives from a woman aged 18-35 years in good health and CMV-seronegative. At the DNA level, the sequence is TGTGCCTGGAGTGTTCCGGGTCCTGAAGCTTTCTTT. It is translated as CAWSVPGPEAFF.